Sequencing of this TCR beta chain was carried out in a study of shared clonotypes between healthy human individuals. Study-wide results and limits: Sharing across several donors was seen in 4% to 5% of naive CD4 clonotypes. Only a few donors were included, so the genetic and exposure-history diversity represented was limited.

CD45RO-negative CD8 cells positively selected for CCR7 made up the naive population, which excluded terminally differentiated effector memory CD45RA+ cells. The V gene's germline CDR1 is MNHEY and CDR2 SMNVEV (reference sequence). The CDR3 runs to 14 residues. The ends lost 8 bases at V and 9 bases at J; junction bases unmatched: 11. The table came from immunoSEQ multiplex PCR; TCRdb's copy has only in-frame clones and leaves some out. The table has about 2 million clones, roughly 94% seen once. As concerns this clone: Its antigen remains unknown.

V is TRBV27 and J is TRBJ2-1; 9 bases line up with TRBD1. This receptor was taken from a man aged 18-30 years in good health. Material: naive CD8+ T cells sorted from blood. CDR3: CASALDRGYVEQFF. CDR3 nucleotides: TGTGCCAGCGCGCTGGACAGGGGATACGTTGAGCAGTTCTTC.